The following is a T cell receptor (beta chain) sequence with its context. V was clipped by 7 bases and J by 5 bases, with 11 bases between them. Germline CDR1 reads MNHEY; CDR2 reads SMNVEV (reference sequence). CDR3 length equals 13 residues. Per the authors' pipeline: For nucleated cells, counts were estimated from reference gene primer amplification. The method was immunoSEQ multiplex PCR; TCRdb's version includes in-frame clones alone and lacks a portion of them. The V and J calls and clone size were taken over from that table, and D and trimming were inferred from the DNA. The repertoire includes roughly 250,000 clones, 75% to 85% of them detected once, and more than 5% sits in the top ten. The data derive from a study of blood T cell repertoires in COVID-19. Whole-study context: The United States, Italy and Spain provided the acute and convalescent COVID-19 samples. From T cells, B-cell-depleted T cells, or PBMCs came the material, which was cDNA or gDNA.

The sequenced material came from peripheral blood. The sequence was obtained from a human donor in a cohort sampled during active COVID-19. V is TRBV27 and J is TRBJ2-2; D is perhaps TRBD1 (6 bases). The CDR3 coding sequence is TGTGCCAGCACCACAGGGTCGACCGGGGAGCTGTTTTTT. This encodes CASTTGSTGELFF.